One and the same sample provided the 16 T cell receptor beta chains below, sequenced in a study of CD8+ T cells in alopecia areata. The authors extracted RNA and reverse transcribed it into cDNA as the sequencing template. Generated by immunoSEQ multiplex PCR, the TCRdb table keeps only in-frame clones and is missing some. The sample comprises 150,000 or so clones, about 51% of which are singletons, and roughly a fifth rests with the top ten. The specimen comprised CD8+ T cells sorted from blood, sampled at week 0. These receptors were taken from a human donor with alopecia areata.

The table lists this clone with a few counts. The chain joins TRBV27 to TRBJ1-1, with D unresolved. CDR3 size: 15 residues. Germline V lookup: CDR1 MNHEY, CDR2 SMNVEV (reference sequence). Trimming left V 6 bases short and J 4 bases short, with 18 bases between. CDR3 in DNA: TGTGCCAGCAGGATCTTAGGGTCAGAAAGCACTGAAGCTTTCTTT. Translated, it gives CASRILGSESTEAFF.

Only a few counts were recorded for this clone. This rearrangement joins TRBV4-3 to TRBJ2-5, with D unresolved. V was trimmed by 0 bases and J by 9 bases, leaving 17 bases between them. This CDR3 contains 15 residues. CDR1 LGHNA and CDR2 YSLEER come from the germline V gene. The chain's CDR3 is CASSQDLYGMIPQYF. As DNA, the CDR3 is TGCGCCAGCAGCCAAGATCTTTACGGAATGATCCCCCAGTACTTC.

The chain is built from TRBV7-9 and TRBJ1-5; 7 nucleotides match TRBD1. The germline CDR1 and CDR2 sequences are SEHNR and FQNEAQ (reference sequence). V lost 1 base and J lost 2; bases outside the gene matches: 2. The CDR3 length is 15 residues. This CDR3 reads CASSLGTGGNQPQHF. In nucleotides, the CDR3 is TGTGCCAGCAGCTTAGGTACAGGGGGCAATCAGCCCCAGCATTTT.

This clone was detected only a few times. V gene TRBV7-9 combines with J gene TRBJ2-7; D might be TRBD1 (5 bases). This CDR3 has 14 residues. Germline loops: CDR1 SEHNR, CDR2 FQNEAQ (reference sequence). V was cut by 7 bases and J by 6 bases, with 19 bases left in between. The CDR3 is CASTLTVGAREQYF. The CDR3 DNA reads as TGTGCCAGCACACTGACCGTAGGGGCGCGCGAGCAGTACTTC.

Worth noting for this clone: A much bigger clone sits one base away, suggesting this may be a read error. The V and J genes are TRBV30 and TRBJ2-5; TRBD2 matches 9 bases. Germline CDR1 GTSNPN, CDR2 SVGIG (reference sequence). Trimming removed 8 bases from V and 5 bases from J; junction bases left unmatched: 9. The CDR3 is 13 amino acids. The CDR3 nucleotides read TGTGCCGGGACCGGCGGGGGGGTGGAGACCCAGTACTTC. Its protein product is CAGTGGGVETQYF. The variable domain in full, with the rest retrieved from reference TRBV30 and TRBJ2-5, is SQTIHQWPATLVQPVGSPLSLECTVEGTSNPNLYWYRQAAGRGLQLLFYSVGIGQISSEVPQNLSASRPQDRQFILSSKKLLLSDSGFYLCAGTGGGVETQYFGPGTRLLVL.

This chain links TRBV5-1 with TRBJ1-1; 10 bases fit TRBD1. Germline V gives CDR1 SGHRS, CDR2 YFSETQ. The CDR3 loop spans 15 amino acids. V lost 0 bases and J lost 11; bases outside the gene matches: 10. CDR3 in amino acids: CASSLDFSTGGFAFF. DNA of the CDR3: TGCGCCAGCAGCTTGGATTTCTCGACAGGGGGCTTTGCTTTCTTT.

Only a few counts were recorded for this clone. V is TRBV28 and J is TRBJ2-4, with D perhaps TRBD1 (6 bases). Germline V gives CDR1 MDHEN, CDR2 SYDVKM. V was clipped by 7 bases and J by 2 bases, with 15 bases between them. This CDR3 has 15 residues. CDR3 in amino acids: CASTPGTSSKNIQYF. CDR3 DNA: TGTGCCAGCACCCCCGGGACATCCTCCAAAAACATTCAGTACTTC.

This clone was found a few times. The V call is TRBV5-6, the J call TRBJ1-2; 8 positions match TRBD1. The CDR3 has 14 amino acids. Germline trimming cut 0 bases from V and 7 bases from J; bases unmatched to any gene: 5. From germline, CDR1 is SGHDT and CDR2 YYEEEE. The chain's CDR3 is CASSLASGGSGYTF. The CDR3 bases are TGTGCCAGCAGCTTGGCTTCAGGGGGCAGTGGCTACACCTTC.

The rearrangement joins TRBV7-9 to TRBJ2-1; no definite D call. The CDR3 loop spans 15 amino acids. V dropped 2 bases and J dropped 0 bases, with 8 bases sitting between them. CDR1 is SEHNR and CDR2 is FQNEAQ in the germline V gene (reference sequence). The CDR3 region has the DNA TGTGCCAGCAGCTTAATTCAGAGCTCCTACAATGAGCAGTTCTTC. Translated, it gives CASSLIQSSYNEQFF.

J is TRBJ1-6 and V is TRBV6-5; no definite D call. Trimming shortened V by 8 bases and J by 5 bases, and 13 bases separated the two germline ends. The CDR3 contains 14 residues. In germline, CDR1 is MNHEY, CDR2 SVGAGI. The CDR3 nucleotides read TGTGCCAGCGGGCGAAACCGACATAATTCACCCCTCCACTTT. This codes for CASGRNRHNSPLHF.

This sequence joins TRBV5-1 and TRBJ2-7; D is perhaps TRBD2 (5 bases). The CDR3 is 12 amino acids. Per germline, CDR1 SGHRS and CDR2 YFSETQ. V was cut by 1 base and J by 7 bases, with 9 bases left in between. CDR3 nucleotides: TGCGCCAGCAGCTTGAACCGCGGGGAGCAGTACTTC. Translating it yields CASSLNRGEQYF.

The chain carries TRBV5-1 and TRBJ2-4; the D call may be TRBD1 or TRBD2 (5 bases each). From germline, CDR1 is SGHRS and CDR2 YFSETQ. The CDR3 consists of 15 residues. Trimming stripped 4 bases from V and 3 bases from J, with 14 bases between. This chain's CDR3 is CASSARVGGKNIQYF. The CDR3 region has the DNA TGCGCCAGCAGCGCCAGGGTTGGGGGCAAAAACATTCAGTACTTC.

CDR3 sequence: CASSIPRGMNTEAFF. The CDR3 region has the DNA TGCGCCAGCAGCATACCCAGGGGGATGAACACTGAAGCTTTCTTT. The chain carries TRBV5-1 and TRBJ1-1; TRBD1 aligns across 7 bases. CDR3 length equals 15 residues. Germline V gene lookup returns CDR1 SGHRS and CDR2 YFSETQ. The V segment lost 4 bases and the J segment 0 bases; nucleotides outside the gene matches: 6. The complete variable domain, with remaining parts taken from reference TRBV5-1 and TRBJ1-1, reads KAGVTQTPRYLIKTRGQQVTLSCSPISGHRSVSWYQQTPGQGLQFLFEYFSETQRNKGNFPGRFSGRQFSNSRSEMNVSTLELGDSALYLCASSIPRGMNTEAFFGQGTRLTVV.

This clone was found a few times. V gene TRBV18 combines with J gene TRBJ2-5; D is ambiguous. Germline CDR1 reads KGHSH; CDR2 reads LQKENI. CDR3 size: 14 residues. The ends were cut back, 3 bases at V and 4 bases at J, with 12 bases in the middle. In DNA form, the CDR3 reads TGTGCCAGCTCACCCGGCAGGATCGGAGAGACCCAGTACTTC. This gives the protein CASSPGRIGETQYF. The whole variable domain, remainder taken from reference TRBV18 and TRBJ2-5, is NAGVMQNPRHLVRRRGQEARLRCSPMKGHSHVYWYRQLPEEGLKFMVYLQKENIIDESGMPKERFSAEFPKEGPSILRIQQVVRGDSAAYFCASSPGRIGETQYFGPGTRLLVL.

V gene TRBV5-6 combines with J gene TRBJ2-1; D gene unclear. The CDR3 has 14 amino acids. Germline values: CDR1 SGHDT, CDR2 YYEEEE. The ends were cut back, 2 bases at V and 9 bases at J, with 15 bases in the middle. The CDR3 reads CASSLPGSGREQFF. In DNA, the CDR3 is TGTGCCAGCAGCTTACCGGGCTCCGGGCGTGAGCAGTTCTTC.

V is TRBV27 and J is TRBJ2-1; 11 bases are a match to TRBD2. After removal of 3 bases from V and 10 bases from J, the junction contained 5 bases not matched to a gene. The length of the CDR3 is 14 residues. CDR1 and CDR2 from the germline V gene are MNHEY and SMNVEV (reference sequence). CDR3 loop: CASSLLAGGQEQFF. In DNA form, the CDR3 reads TGTGCCAGCAGTTTGTTAGCGGGGGGGCAGGAGCAGTTCTTC.